Listed below are T cell receptor beta chains from one sample, sequenced in a study of CD8+ T cells in alopecia areata. Sequencing used immunoSEQ multiplex PCR; TCRdb keeps in-frame clones, though not all of them. This table has 150,000 to 200,000 clones, around 60% appearing once. The material sequenced was CD4+ T cells sorted from blood, taken around week 50, from a patient treated with tofacitinib. The receptors stem from a human donor with alopecia areata. Both conserved end residues are part of each CDR3. A D gene is named only where the DNA matches it firmly. Clone sizes are given selectively: once, few, many, or a class where the clone is expanded.

>TRBV7-9|few|-|TRBJ1-1
CASSLRTVNTEAFF
TGTGCCAGCAGCCTAAGGACAGTAAACACTGAAGCTTTCTTT
>TRBV2|-|-|TRBJ2-7
CASSDGRGRYEQYF
TGTGCCAGCAGTGACGGCCGGGGACGTTACGAGCAGTACTTC
>TRBV2|once|-|TRBJ2-7
CASSDGTLYEQYF
TGTGCCAGCAGTGACGGGACACTCTACGAGCAGTACTTC
>TRBV27|-|TRBD2|TRBJ2-3
CASSLYSGGSTDTQYF
TGTGCCAGCAGTTTATATAGCGGGGGGAGCACAGATACGCAGTATTTT
>TRBV4-1|-|-|TRBJ2-1
CASSQLTGNEQFF
TGCGCCAGCAGCCAATTAACAGGCAATGAGCAGTTCTTC
>TRBV29-1|-|-|TRBJ1-2
CSTRTDTNYGYTF
TGCAGCACTCGGACAGATACCAACTATGGCTACACCTTC
>TRBV29-1|-|TRBD2|TRBJ2-3
CSVIPTSGTTDTQYF
TGCAGCGTTATCCCGACTAGCGGGACCACAGATACGCAGTATTTT
>TRBV4-3|-|-|TRBJ2-1
CASSQDNNEQFF
TGCGCCAGCAGCCAAGATAATAATGAGCAGTTCTTC
>TRBV2|-|TRBD1|TRBJ1-6
CASSEDRADNSPLHF
TGTGCCAGCAGTGAGGACAGGGCGGATAATTCACCCCTCCACTTT
>TRBV9|-|TRBD2|TRBJ2-1
CASSVTSGLYNEQFF
TGTGCCAGCAGCGTGACTAGCGGACTTTACAATGAGCAGTTCTTC
>TRBV2|few|TRBD1|TRBJ1-6
CASGTEANSPLHF
TGTGCCAGCGGGACAGAGGCCAATTCACCCCTCCACTTT
>TRBV20-1|-|-|TRBJ2-7
CSPWANEQYF
TGCAGCCCCTGGGCAAACGAGCAGTACTTC
>TRBV10-3|-|TRBD2|TRBJ2-3
CAATGTSGTDTQYF
TGTGCCGCAACCGGGACTAGCGGAACAGATACGCAGTATTTT
>TRBV5-6|many|-|TRBJ2-7
CASSLGAGTYEQYF
TGTGCCAGCAGCTTAGGGGCCGGAACCTACGAGCAGTACTTC
>TRBV19|few|TRBD1|TRBJ1-1
CASSMPTGGGSNTEAFF
TGTGCCAGTAGTATGCCTACAGGGGGCGGATCGAACACTGAAGCTTTCTTT
>TRBV14|-|TRBD1|TRBJ2-5
CASSQGERGLETQYF
TGTGCCAGCAGCCAAGGGGAAAGGGGGCTTGAGACCCAGTACTTC
>TRBV18|-|TRBD1|TRBJ1-2
CASSGRQGDYGYTF
TGTGCCAGCTCGGGACGACAGGGTGACTATGGCTACACCTTC
>TRBV11-2|-|-|TRBJ2-3
CASGRADTQYF
TGTGCCAGCGGTCGAGCGGATACGCAGTATTTT
>TRBV4-3|-|-|TRBJ2-7
CASSQEGQPSYEQYF
TGCGCCAGCAGCCAAGAAGGACAGCCTTCCTACGAGCAGTACTTC
>TRBV25-1|once|-|TRBJ1-2
CASSAGYGYTF
TGTGCCAGCAGTGCAGGTTATGGCTACACCTTC
>TRBV7-2|-|TRBD2|TRBJ2-7
CASSAGTSGLEQYF
TGTGCCAGCAGTGCGGGGACTAGCGGGCTCGAGCAGTACTTC
>TRBV4-1|-|-|TRBJ1-1
CASSQDAGMNTEAFF
TGCGCCAGCAGCCAAGATGCGGGGATGAACACTGAAGCTTTCTTT
>TRBV5-1|-|-|TRBJ1-1
CASSVPVMGGMTEAFF
TGCGCCAGCAGCGTGCCCGTAATGGGGGGCATGACTGAAGCTTTCTTT
>TRBV27|once|-|TRBJ2-5
CASSFMETQYF
TGTGCCAGCAGTTTTATGGAGACCCAGTACTTC
>TRBV30|-|-|TRBJ2-3
CAWSLNRGTDTQYF
TGTGCCTGGAGTTTGAACCGAGGTACAGATACGCAGTATTTT
>TRBV19|once|-|TRBJ1-5
CASSKEGRQPQHF
TGTGCCAGTAGTAAGGAGGGGCGTCAGCCCCAGCATTTT
>TRBV30|-|-|TRBJ2-5
CAWSVQWVETQYF
TGTGCCTGGAGTGTACAATGGGTGGAGACCCAGTACTTC
>TRBV30|-|-|TRBJ1-1
CAWSVLGEAFF
TGTGCCTGGAGTGTATTGGGAGAAGCTTTCTTT
>TRBV30|-|TRBD1|TRBJ2-3
CAWSVGDSHGADTQYF
TGTGCCTGGAGTGTTGGGGACAGCCATGGGGCAGATACGCAGTATTTT